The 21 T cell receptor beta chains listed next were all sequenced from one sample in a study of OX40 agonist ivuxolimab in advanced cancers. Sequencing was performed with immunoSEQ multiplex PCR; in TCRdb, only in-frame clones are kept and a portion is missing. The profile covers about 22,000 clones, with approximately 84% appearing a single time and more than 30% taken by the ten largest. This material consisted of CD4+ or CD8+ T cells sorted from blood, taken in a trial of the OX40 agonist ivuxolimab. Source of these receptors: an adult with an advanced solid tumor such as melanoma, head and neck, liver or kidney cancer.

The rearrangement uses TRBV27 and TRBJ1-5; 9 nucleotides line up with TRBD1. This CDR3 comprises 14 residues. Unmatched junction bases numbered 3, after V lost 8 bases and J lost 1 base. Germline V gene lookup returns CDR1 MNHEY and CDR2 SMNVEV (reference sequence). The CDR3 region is CASWTGASNQPQHF. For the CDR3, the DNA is TGTGCCAGCTGGACAGGGGCCAGCAATCAGCCCCAGCATTTT.

The CDR3 region is CASSYLAGGYNEQFF. The DNA of the CDR3 is TGTGCCAGCAGTTATCTAGCAGGGGGCTACAATGAGCAGTTCTTC. The genes are TRBV6-5 and TRBJ2-1, with 7 bases matching TRBD1. V dropped 3 bases and J dropped 3; count of bases not matched to a gene: 5. The CDR3 is made up of 15 amino acids. Germline CDR1 MNHEY, CDR2 SVGAGI.

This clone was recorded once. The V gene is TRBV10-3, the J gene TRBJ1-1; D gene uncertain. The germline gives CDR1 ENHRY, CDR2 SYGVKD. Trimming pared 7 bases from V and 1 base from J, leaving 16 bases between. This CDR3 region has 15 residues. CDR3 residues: CAINTPDGTNTEAFF. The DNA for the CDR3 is TGTGCCATCAATACACCGGACGGCACGAACACTGAAGCTTTCTTT.

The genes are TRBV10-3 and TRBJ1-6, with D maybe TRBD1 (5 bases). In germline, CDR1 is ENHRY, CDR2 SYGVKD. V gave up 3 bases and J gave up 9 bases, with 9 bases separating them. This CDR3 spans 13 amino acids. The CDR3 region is CAISESGTSPLHF. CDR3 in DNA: TGTGCCATCAGTGAAAGCGGGACTTCACCCCTCCACTTT.

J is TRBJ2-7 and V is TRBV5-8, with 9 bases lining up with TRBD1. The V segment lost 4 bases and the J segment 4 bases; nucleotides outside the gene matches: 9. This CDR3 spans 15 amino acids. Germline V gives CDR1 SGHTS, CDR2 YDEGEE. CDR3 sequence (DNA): TGTGCCAGCAGCCCTACAGGGGGCGTTAGTTACGAGCAGTACTTC. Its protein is CASSPTGGVSYEQYF.

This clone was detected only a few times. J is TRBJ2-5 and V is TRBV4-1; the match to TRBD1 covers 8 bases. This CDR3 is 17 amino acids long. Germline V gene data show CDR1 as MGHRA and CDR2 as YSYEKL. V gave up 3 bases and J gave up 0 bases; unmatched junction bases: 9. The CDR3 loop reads CASSQPPGTGNQETQYF. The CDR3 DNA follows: TGCGCCAGCAGCCAGCCCCCGGGGACAGGTAACCAAGAGACCCAGTACTTC.

The CDR3 DNA sequence: TGTGCCAGCAGTCAAGGGACCTACACTGAAGCTTTCTTT. Protein: CASSQGTYTEAFF. This chain connects TRBV7-9 to TRBJ1-1; the D gene is possibly TRBD1 (5 bases). CDR1 is SEHNR and CDR2 is FQNEAQ in the germline V gene (reference sequence). The CDR3 totals 13 residues. V was cut by 6 bases and J by 3 bases, with 11 bases left in between.

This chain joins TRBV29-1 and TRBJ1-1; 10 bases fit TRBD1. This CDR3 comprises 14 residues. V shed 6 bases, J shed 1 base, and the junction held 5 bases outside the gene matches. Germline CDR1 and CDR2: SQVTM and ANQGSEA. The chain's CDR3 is CSVGTGAPNTEAFF. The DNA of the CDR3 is TGCAGCGTGGGGACAGGGGCTCCGAACACTGAAGCTTTCTTT.

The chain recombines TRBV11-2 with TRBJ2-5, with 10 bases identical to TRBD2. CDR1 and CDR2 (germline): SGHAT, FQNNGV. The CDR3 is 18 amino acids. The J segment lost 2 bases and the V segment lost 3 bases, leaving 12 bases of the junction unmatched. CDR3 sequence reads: CASSFDPTLAGMQETQYF. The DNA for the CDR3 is TGTGCCAGCAGCTTCGATCCCACACTAGCGGGAATGCAAGAGACCCAGTACTTC.

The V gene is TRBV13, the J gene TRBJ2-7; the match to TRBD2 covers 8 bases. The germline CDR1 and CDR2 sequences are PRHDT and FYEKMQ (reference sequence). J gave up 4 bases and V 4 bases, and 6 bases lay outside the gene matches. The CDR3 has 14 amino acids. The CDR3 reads CASSSGLAAYEQYF. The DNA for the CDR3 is TGTGCCAGCAGCTCCGGACTAGCCGCTTACGAGCAGTACTTC.

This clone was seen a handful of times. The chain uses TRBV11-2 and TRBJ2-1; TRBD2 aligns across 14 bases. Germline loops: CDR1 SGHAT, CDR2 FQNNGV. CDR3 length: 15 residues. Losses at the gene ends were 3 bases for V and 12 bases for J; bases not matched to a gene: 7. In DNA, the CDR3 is TGTGCCAGCAGCTTTACCGGGACTAGCGGGAGAGGGCAGTTCTTC. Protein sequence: CASSFTGTSGRGQFF.

CDR3 sequence: CASSAPSDPEHYGYTF. Written as DNA, the CDR3 is TGTGCCAGCAGTGCCCCATCGGACCCCGAACACTATGGCTACACCTTC. The chain employs TRBV2 and TRBJ1-2; D gene unclear. CDR3 length equals 16 residues. V was cut by 4 bases and J by 3 bases, with 18 bases left in between. Germline V gene lookup returns CDR1 SNHLY and CDR2 FYNNEI.

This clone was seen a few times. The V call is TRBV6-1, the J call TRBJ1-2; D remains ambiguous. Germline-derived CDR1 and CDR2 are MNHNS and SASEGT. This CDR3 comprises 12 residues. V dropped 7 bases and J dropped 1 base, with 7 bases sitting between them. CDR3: CASIRINYGYTF. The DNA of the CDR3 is TGTGCCAGCATTCGAATTAACTATGGCTACACCTTC.

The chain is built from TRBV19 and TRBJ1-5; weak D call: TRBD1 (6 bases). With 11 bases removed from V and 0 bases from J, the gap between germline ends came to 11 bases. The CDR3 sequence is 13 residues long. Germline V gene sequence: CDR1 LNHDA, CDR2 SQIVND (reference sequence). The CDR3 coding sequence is TGTGCCGGGGGCGACAGTAGCAATCAGCCCCAGCATTTT. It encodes CAGGDSSNQPQHF. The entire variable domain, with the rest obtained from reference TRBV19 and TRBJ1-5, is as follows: DGGITQSPKYLFRKEGQNVTLSCEQNLNHDAMYWYRQDPGQGLRLIYYSQIVNDFQKGDIAEGYSVSREKKESFPLTVTSAQKNPTAFYLCAGGDSSNQPQHFGDGTRLSIL.

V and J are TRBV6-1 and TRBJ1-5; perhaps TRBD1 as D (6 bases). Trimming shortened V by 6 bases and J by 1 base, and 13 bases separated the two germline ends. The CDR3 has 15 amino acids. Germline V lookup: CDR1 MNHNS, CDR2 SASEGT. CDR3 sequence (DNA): TGTGCCAGCAGCCAACAGGGTTCGAGCAATCAGCCCCAGCATTTT. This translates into CASSQQGSSNQPQHF.

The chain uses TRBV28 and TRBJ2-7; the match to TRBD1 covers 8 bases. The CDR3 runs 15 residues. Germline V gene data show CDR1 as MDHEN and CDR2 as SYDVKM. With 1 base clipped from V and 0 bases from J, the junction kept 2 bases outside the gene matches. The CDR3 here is CASSLYRGSSYEQYF. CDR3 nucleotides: TGTGCCAGCAGTTTATACAGGGGGAGCTCCTACGAGCAGTACTTC. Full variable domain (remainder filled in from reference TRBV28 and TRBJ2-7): DVKVTQSSRYLVKRTGEKVFLECVQDMDHENMFWYRQDPGLGLRLIYFSYDVKMKEKGDIPEGYSVSREKKERFSLILESASTNQTSMYLCASSLYRGSSYEQYFGPGTRLTVT.

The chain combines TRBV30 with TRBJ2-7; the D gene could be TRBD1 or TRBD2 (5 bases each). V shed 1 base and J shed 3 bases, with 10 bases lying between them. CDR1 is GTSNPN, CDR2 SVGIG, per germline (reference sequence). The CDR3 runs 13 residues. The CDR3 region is CAWSGDSGYEQYF. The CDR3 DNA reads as TGTGCCTGGAGTGGAGACAGCGGCTACGAGCAGTACTTC.

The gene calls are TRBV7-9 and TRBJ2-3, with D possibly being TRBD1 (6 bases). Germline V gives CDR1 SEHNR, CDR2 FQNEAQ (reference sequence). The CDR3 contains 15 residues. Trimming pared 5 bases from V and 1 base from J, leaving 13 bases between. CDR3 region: CASSLFAGGTDTQYF. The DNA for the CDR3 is TGTGCCAGCAGCCTATTTGCAGGGGGCACAGATACGCAGTATTTT.

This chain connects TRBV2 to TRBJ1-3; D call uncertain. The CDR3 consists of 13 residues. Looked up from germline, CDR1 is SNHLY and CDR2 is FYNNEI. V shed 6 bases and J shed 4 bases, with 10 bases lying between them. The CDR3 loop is CASSRGRGNTIYF. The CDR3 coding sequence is TGTGCCAGCAGCCGTGGACGGGGAAACACCATATATTTT.

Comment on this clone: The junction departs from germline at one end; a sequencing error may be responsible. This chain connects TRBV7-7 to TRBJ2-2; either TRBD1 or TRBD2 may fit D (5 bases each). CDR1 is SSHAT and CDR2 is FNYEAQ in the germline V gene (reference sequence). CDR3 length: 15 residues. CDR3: CASSFGTANTGELFF. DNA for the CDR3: TGTGCTAGCAGCTTCGGGACGGCGAACACCGGGGAGCTGTTTTTT.

The CDR3 region has the DNA TGTGCCAGCAGTTTATCTCACATGAACACTGAAGCTTTCTTT. It is translated as CASSLSHMNTEAFF. This sequence joins TRBV27 and TRBJ1-1; D gene uncertain. V was clipped by 0 bases and J by 0 bases, with 5 bases between them. This CDR3 is built from 14 residues. Germline values: CDR1 MNHEY, CDR2 SMNVEV (reference sequence).